The 2 T cell receptor beta chains listed next were all sequenced from one sample in a study of T cells in Graves' hyperthyroidism and ophthalmopathy. Amplified TCR beta CDR3 regions derived from RNA transcripts. HTBI primers were the set used in a first-round RT-PCR of the TCR CDR3. TCRdb re-derived calls from the multiplex PCR reads in MiXCR, one entry per CDR3 protein. This sample carries around 660,000 distinct CDR3 sequences, over 40% of them seen once, and the ten largest clones take about 7.7%. The sample comprised peripheral blood or thyroid tissue (not recorded which). The receptors come from an adult man with Graves' disease, either hyperthyroidism or ophthalmopathy (not recorded which).

V usage is TRBV6-1 and J usage is TRBJ1-2; D perhaps matches TRBD1 (6 bases). V was shortened by 5 bases and J by 0 bases, with 13 bases between the two germline ends. CDR1 is MNHNS and CDR2 is SASEGT in the germline V gene. This CDR3 is built from 15 residues. In DNA, the CDR3 is TGTGCCAGCAGTAGAAGACAGGTTGCTAACTATGGCTACACCTTC. Protein: CASSRRQVANYGYTF.

The chain uses TRBV10-3 and TRBJ2-7; D is possibly TRBD2 (6 bases). Germline CDR1 and CDR2: ENHRY and SYGVKD. Trimming left V 10 bases short and J 2 bases short, with 24 bases between. The CDR3 is 16 residues long. The CDR3 region has the DNA TGTGCCAGCAGCCAAGATTCCAGCGGGCTACCCTACGAGCAGTACTTC. This translates into CASSQDSSGLPYEQYF.